Following are 15 T cell receptor beta chains from one sample sequenced in a study of shared clonotypes between healthy human individuals. The assay was immunoSEQ multiplex PCR, and TCRdb's table has in-frame clones only and misses some. The sample lists roughly 2.5 million clones; approximately 90% were seen once. The sequencing input was naive CD4+ T cells sorted from blood. As for subset: CD45RA+ positively selected. These receptors all come from a man aged 18 to 30 in good health.

The genes are TRBV5-4 and TRBJ2-1; D possibly matches TRBD1 or TRBD2 (5 bases each). The CDR3 is made up of 14 amino acids. With 1 base removed from V and 5 bases from J, the gap between germline ends came to 10 bases. Looked up from germline, CDR1 is SGHNT and CDR2 is YYREEE (reference sequence). In DNA, the CDR3 is TGTGCCAGCAGCTTGCCGGGACCGCACAATGAGCAGTTCTTC. Translating it yields CASSLPGPHNEQFF.

Only one count was recorded for this clone. The chain combines TRBV5-4 with TRBJ2-7; maybe TRBD1 (5 bases). Per germline, CDR1 SGHNT and CDR2 YYREEE (reference sequence). Trimming cost V 3 bases and J 0 bases, with 10 bases left between them. This CDR3 has 14 amino acids. CDR3 in amino acids: CASSSQGYSYEQYF. The CDR3 DNA follows: TGTGCCAGCAGCTCGCAGGGTTACTCCTACGAGCAGTACTTC.

The chain links TRBV7-9 to TRBJ1-4, with a possible D match to TRBD1 (6 bases). V was clipped by 3 bases and J by 6 bases, with 11 bases between them. Germline CDR1 is SEHNR and CDR2 is FQNEAQ (reference sequence). This CDR3 contains 14 residues. CDR3 protein: CASSFQGGHEKLFF. Written as DNA, the CDR3 is TGTGCCAGCAGCTTTCAAGGGGGGCATGAAAAACTGTTTTTT.

The rearrangement joins TRBV2 to TRBJ2-7; D may match TRBD1 or TRBD2 (5 bases each). Trimming removed 10 bases at V and 7 bases at J, with 23 bases between. The CDR3 length is 14 residues. Per germline, CDR1 SNHLY and CDR2 FYNNEI. The CDR3 coding sequence is TGTGCCACCTCCCGGGACCCTCCTGGCGGGGAGCAGTACTTC. Its protein product is CATSRDPPGGEQYF.

As regards this clone: Other DNA sequences in this sample translate to the same CDR3. J is TRBJ2-7 and V is TRBV28; 10 bases are a match to TRBD1. V shed 5 bases and J 4 bases; nucleotides not matched to a gene: 5. The CDR3 consists of 14 residues. CDR1 and CDR2 from the germline V gene are MDHEN and SYDVKM. The CDR3 DNA follows: TGTGCCAGCAGTCGGGACAGGGGACGGTACGAGCAGTACTTC. Its translation is CASSRDRGRYEQYF. The whole variable domain, remainder taken from reference TRBV28 and TRBJ2-7, is DVKVTQSSRYLVKRTGEKVFLECVQDMDHENMFWYRQDPGLGLRLIYFSYDVKMKEKGDIPEGYSVSREKKERFSLILESASTNQTSMYLCASSRDRGRYEQYFGPGTRLTVT.

V usage is TRBV23-1 and J usage is TRBJ2-3, with 7 nucleotides matching TRBD2. TRBV23-1 is an open reading frame, and its role is uncertain. V dropped 0 bases and J dropped 5; count of bases not matched to a gene: 11. The length of the CDR3 is 17 residues. The CDR3 DNA reads TGCGCCAGCAGTCAATCGGGGGAGGGTGCATTAATAGATACGCAGTATTTT. Its translation is CASSQSGEGALIDTQYF.

CDR3 bases: TGTGCCTGGAGTGGGGGTTCTGACCGCCACTCTGGAAACACCATATATTTT. Amino acid sequence: CAWSGGSDRHSGNTIYF. J is TRBJ1-3 and V is TRBV30; no definite D call. Trimming left V 1 base short and J 0 bases short, with 16 bases between. The germline V gene encodes CDR1 GTSNPN and CDR2 SVGIG (reference sequence). The CDR3 spans 17 residues.

Of note for this clone: This CDR3 is also generated by other DNA sequences in the sample. This chain links TRBV19 with TRBJ1-4; TRBD1 aligns across 8 bases. Trimming at V came to 6 bases and at J to 5 bases, leaving 2 bases not matched to a gene. The CDR3 has 13 residues. Looked up from germline, CDR1 is LNHDA and CDR2 is SQIVND (reference sequence). The CDR3 loop reads CASRDRVNEKLFF. DNA of the CDR3: TGTGCCAGTAGGGACAGGGTAAATGAAAAACTGTTTTTT.

The CDR3 sequence: CASSLAGSWSGYTF. The CDR3, as DNA: TGTGCCAGCAGCTTAGCGGGCAGTTGGAGTGGCTACACCTTC. The rearrangement links TRBV7-2 to TRBJ1-2; no definite D call. CDR3 size: 14 residues. Germline CDR1 and CDR2: SGHTA and FQGNSA. The V and J ends lost 0 bases and 7 bases respectively, with 12 bases between them.

The V and J genes are TRBV6-6 and TRBJ2-5; D is unresolved. In germline, CDR1 is MNHNY, CDR2 SVGAGI (reference sequence). CDR3 size: 12 residues. V lost 6 bases, J lost 5 bases, and 10 bases lay in between. The CDR3 spells CASRRGTETQYF. The CDR3 bases are TGTGCCAGCAGGCGAGGCACTGAGACCCAGTACTTC.

To note about this clone: Sequence at one end of the junction differs from germline and may be a read error. The chain recombines TRBV7-7 with TRBJ2-5; 7 bases fit TRBD1. This CDR3 region has 15 residues. Germline V gene data show CDR1 as SSHAT and CDR2 as FNYEAQ (reference sequence). The CDR3 nucleotides read TGTGCTAGCAGCCGTGCGACAGGGATCGTTGAGACCCAGTACTTC. This gives the protein CASSRATGIVETQYF.

Of note for this clone: This same CDR3 is encoded by further DNA sequences in the sample. The chain recombines TRBV5-1 with TRBJ2-2, with D possibly matching TRBD1 (5 bases). Germline values: CDR1 SGHRS, CDR2 YFSETQ. Trimming took 0 bases from V and 0 from J, leaving 9 bases between them. This CDR3 is 16 amino acids long. CDR3 in DNA: TGCGCCAGCAGCTTGGGGACAACAGCGAACACCGGGGAGCTGTTTTTT. It codes for CASSLGTTANTGELFF.

Here the CDR3 reads CASSLLVKTSGNTIYF. The CDR3, as DNA: TGTGCCAGCTCACTGTTAGTTAAGACCTCTGGAAACACCATATATTTT. The chain is built from TRBV18 and TRBJ1-3; no reliable D call. The germline V and J ends were trimmed by 4 bases and 0 bases, with 13 bases remaining between them. Germline loops: CDR1 KGHSH, CDR2 LQKENI. This CDR3 is built from 16 residues.

This clone is a singleton in its sample. The sample has other DNA sequences that encode this CDR3 too. The CDR3 coding sequence is TGCGCCAGCAGCTTGTCAGGGGCGTATGGCTACACCTTC. Translating gives CASSLSGAYGYTF. The chain combines TRBV5-1 with TRBJ1-2, with D tentatively TRBD1 (6 bases). V was shortened by 1 base and J by 5 bases, with 9 bases between the two germline ends. The CDR3 has 13 amino acids. Germline-derived CDR1 and CDR2 are SGHRS and YFSETQ.

V and J are TRBV30 and TRBJ2-5; the match to TRBD1 covers 7 bases. V dropped 1 base and J dropped 5; count of bases not matched to a gene: 10. CDR1 is GTSNPN and CDR2 is SVGIG in the germline V gene (reference sequence). The CDR3 has 15 amino acids. The CDR3 sequence is CAWSAGTVRSETQYF. CDR3 DNA: TGTGCCTGGAGTGCAGGGACAGTAAGGAGCGAGACCCAGTACTTC. Based on the CDR3 plus reference TRBV30 and TRBJ2-5, the full variable domain is SQTIHQWPATLVQPVGSPLSLECTVEGTSNPNLYWYRQAAGRGLQLLFYSVGIGQISSEVPQNLSASRPQDRQFILSSKKLLLSDSGFYLCAWSAGTVRSETQYFGPGTRLLVL.